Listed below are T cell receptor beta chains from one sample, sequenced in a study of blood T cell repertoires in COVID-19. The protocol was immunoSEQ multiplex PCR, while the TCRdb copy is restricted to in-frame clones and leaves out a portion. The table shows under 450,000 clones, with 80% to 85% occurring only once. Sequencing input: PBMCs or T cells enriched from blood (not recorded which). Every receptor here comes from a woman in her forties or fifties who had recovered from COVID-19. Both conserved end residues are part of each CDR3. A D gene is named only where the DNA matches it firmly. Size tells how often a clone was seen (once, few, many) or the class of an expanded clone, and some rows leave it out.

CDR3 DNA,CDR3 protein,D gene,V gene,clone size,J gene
TGTGCCAGCAGTCCCTTGGAGGATACCTACAATGAGCAGTTCTTC,CASSPLEDTYNEQFF,.,TRBV6-5,.,TRBJ2-1
TGTGCCTGGAGTGTAGGAGGGGGCTATCAGCCCCAGCATTTT,CAWSVGGGYQPQHF,TRBD1,TRBV30,once,TRBJ1-5
TGTGCCAGCAGCCTCACACCAAACTCTGGAAACACCATATATTTT,CASSLTPNSGNTIYF,.,TRBV7-2,.,TRBJ1-3
TGCGCCAGCAGCTATTCCGGGACAGGGGATGAAAAACTGTTTTTT,CASSYSGTGDEKLFF,TRBD1,TRBV5-1,.,TRBJ1-4
TGTGCCAGTACGAACAGGAACACTGAAGCTTTCTTT,CASTNRNTEAFF,.,TRBV19,.,TRBJ1-1
TGTGCCAGCTCACAGGAGGGCGCTGGGGCCAACGTCCTGACTTTC,CASSQEGAGANVLTF,.,TRBV18,.,TRBJ2-6
TGTGCCAGCAGCCCTCTCGGGGGGAGTAACTATGGCTACACCTTC,CASSPLGGSNYGYTF,.,TRBV7-3,once,TRBJ1-2
TGTGCCAGCAGCGGAGGGGTCAGGGGGCTCCTTTCTGACGAGCAGTTCTTC,CASSGGVRGLLSDEQFF,TRBD1,TRBV7-2,.,TRBJ2-1
TGTGCCAGCGAGGGCTCTGGGGCCAACGTCCTGACTTTC,CASEGSGANVLTF,.,TRBV2,.,TRBJ2-6
TGTGCCAGCAGTCCACTACAGGGGGCCTACGAGCAGTACTTC,CASSPLQGAYEQYF,TRBD1,TRBV6-5,.,TRBJ2-7
TGTGCCAGCAGCTTCACCGGGACAGGGGGTTTTACCGGGGAGCTGTTTTTT,CASSFTGTGGFTGELFF,TRBD1,TRBV11-3,.,TRBJ2-2
TGTGCCAGCAGCTTGGACACCTATGGCTACACCTTC,CASSLDTYGYTF,.,TRBV5-4,.,TRBJ1-2
TGTGCCAGCAGTGATCCGCTATCTGGCTACACCTTC,CASSDPLSGYTF,.,TRBV25-1,few,TRBJ1-2
TGTGCCAGAAGCTTACTTCTAGCGGGGGAGGACACAGATACGCAGTATTTT,CARSLLLAGEDTDTQYF,.,TRBV7-5,.,TRBJ2-3
TGCGCCAGCAGCTTGGAAGGCAGGGGCAATCAGCCCCAGCATTTT,CASSLEGRGNQPQHF,.,TRBV5-1,.,TRBJ1-5
TGTGCCAGCCGACCCCCGGGGGTCCTCTTGTCCCTGTATGGCTACACCTTC,CASRPPGVLLSLYGYTF,.,TRBV2,.,TRBJ1-2
TGTGCCACCAGCCCCGCCGCGGGGACCCAGTACTTC,CATSPAAGTQYF,.,TRBV15,.,TRBJ2-5
TGTGCCAGCAGTTATACGCTAGCGGGGGCCGGGGAGCTGTTTTTT,CASSYTLAGAGELFF,TRBD2,TRBV6-5,.,TRBJ2-2
TGCGCCAGCAGCTTGGAAGCGTCTGCGGGGTACGAGCAGTACTTC,CASSLEASAGYEQYF,.,TRBV5-1,.,TRBJ2-7
TGTGCCAGTAGTATAGGTCGGGGGGCTGGGGCCAACGTCCTGACTTTC,CASSIGRGAGANVLTF,TRBD2,TRBV19,.,TRBJ2-6